This entry is about one T cell receptor (beta chain). Its specificity is unknown. Profiling relied on immunoSEQ multiplex PCR, and the TCRdb table lists in-frame clones only, not all of them. The sample records some 90,000 clones, 92% being singletons. The data belong to a study of OX40 agonist ivuxolimab in advanced cancers. Study information: Patients undergoing dose escalation presented with hepatocellular carcinoma, melanoma, renal cell or head and neck cancer. Study results and limitations: By week 6 at 0.1 to 3.0 mg/kg, blood CD4+ and CD8+ T cells had expanded clonally.

J gave up 4 bases and V 4 bases, and 4 bases lay outside the gene matches. The CDR3 length is 15 residues. Germline loops: CDR1 MNHNS, CDR2 SASEGT. This chain uses TRBV6-1 with TRBJ2-1, with 10 bases aligning to TRBD1. The starting material was CD4+ or CD8+ T cells sorted from blood, obtained in a trial of the OX40 agonist ivuxolimab. The sequence came from an adult with an advanced solid tumor such as melanoma, head and neck, liver or kidney cancer. This CDR3 reads CASSADRGQYNEQFF. CDR3 sequence (DNA): TGTGCCAGCAGTGCCGACAGGGGGCAATACAATGAGCAGTTCTTC.